These 32 T cell receptor beta chains originate from one sample sequenced in a study of cytomegalovirus exposure and HLA in healthy donors (dated by TCRdb to the late 2010s). The library was made by the immunoSEQ multiplex PCR assay. A mixture of 60 forward primers for TCR Vbeta segments and 13 reverse primers for TCR Jbeta segments was used in the multiplex PCR. TCRdb mirrors the immuneACCESS table, restricted to in-frame sequences. Some clones are absent from its copies; in checked studies, under half trace to an unresolved V gene, and the reason for the others is unknown. The sample yields 95,000 to 100,000 clones; around 77% were counted once. The ten largest clones take up approximately 8% of the sample. Sequencing was carried out using PBMCs. The receptor source for this set is a female donor in good health and CMV-seronegative.

The V gene is TRBV6-1, the J gene TRBJ1-2; D perhaps matches TRBD1 (5 bases). CDR3 size: 12 residues. Between the trimmed V and J ends, which lost 4 bases and 5 bases, there was a span of 8 bases. The V gene's germline CDR1 is MNHNS and CDR2 SASEGT. The CDR3, as DNA: TGTGCCAGCAGTGCCGACAGATATGGCTACACCTTC. The encoded protein is CASSADRYGYTF.

The chain employs TRBV7-9 and TRBJ1-2, with TRBD1 as a possible D gene (6 bases). V lost 5 bases, J lost 1 base, and 11 bases lay in between. Germline V gene data show CDR1 as SEHNR and CDR2 as FQNEAQ (reference sequence). This CDR3 is built from 14 residues. CDR3 residues: CASSQMDSNYGYTF. The CDR3 coding sequence is TGTGCCAGCAGCCAGATGGACAGTAACTATGGCTACACCTTC.

V usage is TRBV5-4 and J usage is TRBJ2-2; 10 bases fit TRBD1. The CDR3 is 16 amino acids. Germline CDR1 is SGHNT and CDR2 is YYREEE (reference sequence). V lost 1 base to trimming and J lost 4 bases; unmatched junction nucleotides: 4. The CDR3 spells CASSLPRTGGTGELFF. The CDR3 nucleotides are TGTGCCAGCAGCTTGCCTAGGACAGGGGGCACCGGGGAGCTGTTTTTT.

In its sample, this clone was seen once. The chain employs TRBV9 and TRBJ2-2; D call uncertain. The CDR3 spans 15 residues. V gave up 0 bases and J gave up 2 bases, with 8 bases separating them. In germline, CDR1 is SGDLS, CDR2 YYNGEE. CDR3 amino acids: CASSVVHYNTGELFF. Here the CDR3 DNA reads TGTGCCAGCAGCGTAGTGCACTATAACACCGGGGAGCTGTTTTTT.

This clone turned up a few times. V usage is TRBV4-1 and J usage is TRBJ2-1, with 7 bases fitting TRBD2. The CDR3 loop spans 15 amino acids. Looked up from germline, CDR1 is MGHRA and CDR2 is YSYEKL. The junction had 7 bases not matched to a gene; V was cut back by 1 base and J by 7 bases. The CDR3 DNA reads TGCGCCAGCAGCCAAGGCGGGGGTCATGGGAATGAGCAGTTCTTC. The encoded protein is CASSQGGGHGNEQFF.

Points on this clone: A junction end diverges from the germline sequence, so it may reflect a read error. The V and J genes are TRBV10-3 and TRBJ2-3, with TRBD2 identical over 8 bases. Germline loops: CDR1 ENHRY, CDR2 SYGVKD. The CDR3 covers 14 residues. DNA of the CDR3: TGTGCCATCACTGAGCGGGAGCTAGGGGATACGCAGTATTTT. Residues: CAITERELGDTQYF.

The CDR3 loop reads CASRASGAADTQYF. The CDR3 coding sequence is TGTGCCAGCAGGGCTAGCGGGGCTGCAGATACGCAGTATTTT. The V call is TRBV4-2, the J call TRBJ2-3; the match to TRBD2 covers 9 bases. The germline CDR1 and CDR2 sequences are LGHNA and YNFKEQ. This CDR3 spans 14 amino acids. Trimming at V came to 6 bases and at J to 4 bases, leaving 5 bases not matched to a gene.

There are a few counts of this clone. The gene calls are TRBV19 and TRBJ2-1; 10 bases map to TRBD2. CDR1 LNHDA and CDR2 SQIVND come from the germline V gene (reference sequence). Trimming cost V 3 bases and J 6 bases; bases outside gene matches: 5. CDR3 length: 15 residues. The CDR3 nucleotides are TGTGCCAGTAGTATGTCTAGCGGGGGCCTCAATGAGCAGTTCTTC. Its protein is CASSMSSGGLNEQFF.

V gene TRBV2 combines with J gene TRBJ2-7; 8 bases line up with TRBD2. Per germline, CDR1 SNHLY and CDR2 FYNNEI. This CDR3 spans 14 amino acids. The V gene end was trimmed by 8 bases and the J gene end by 2 bases; junction bases not matched to a gene: 8. The CDR3 region is CASLPGGTTYEQYF. Here the CDR3 DNA reads TGTGCCAGCCTCCCGGGAGGGACCACCTACGAGCAGTACTTC.

The chain employs TRBV30 and TRBJ1-1; D not certain. The V gene's germline CDR1 is GTSNPN and CDR2 SVGIG (reference sequence). The germline V and J ends were trimmed by 0 bases and 4 bases, with 15 bases remaining between them. This CDR3 has 15 residues. The CDR3 coding sequence is TGTGCCTGGAGTGTCCTGGGCCTGGTGGGCACTGAAGCTTTCTTT. Protein: CAWSVLGLVGTEAFF.

CDR3 loop: CASSGQAHTGELFF. The CDR3 coding sequence is TGTGCCAGCAGTGGACAGGCCCACACCGGGGAGCTGTTTTTT. The chain joins TRBV6-4 to TRBJ2-2; a weak D match, TRBD1 (6 bases). V was cut by 4 bases and J by 3 bases, with 9 bases left in between. Germline V lookup: CDR1 MRHNA, CDR2 SNTAGT. This CDR3 is 14 amino acids long.

This chain uses TRBV10-3 with TRBJ2-1; perhaps TRBD2 as D (7 bases). V dropped 8 bases and J dropped 4 bases, with 30 bases sitting between them. The germline V gene has CDR1 ENHRY and CDR2 SYGVKD. This CDR3 is 19 amino acids long. In DNA form, the CDR3 reads TGTGCCATCCAACCGGCCAGGGGACTAACCCCCTCTTTATACAATGAGCAGTTCTTC. Translating gives CAIQPARGLTPSLYNEQFF.

The chain combines TRBV20-1 with TRBJ2-5, with D possibly being TRBD2 (6 bases). The better agreement between TRBJ2-7 and the DNA end casts doubt on the J call. CDR1 is DFQATT, CDR2 SNEGSKA, per germline (reference sequence). The CDR3 is 11 residues long. This chain's CDR3 is CSAGTALEQYF. The CDR3 DNA sequence: TGCAGTGCAGGGACTGCCCTCGAGCAGTACTTC.

The CDR3 protein is CASRLAGEYEQYF. CDR3 in DNA: TGTGCCAGTCGACTAGCGGGCGAATACGAGCAGTACTTC. V gene TRBV6-5 combines with J gene TRBJ2-5; 10 nucleotides match TRBD2. Matching the DNA end better, TRBJ2-7 makes the J call doubtful. Germline CDR1 is MNHEY and CDR2 is SVGAGI. CDR3 size: 13 residues.

The chain couples TRBV18 to TRBJ2-1; maybe TRBD1 (5 bases). This CDR3 region has 14 residues. V lost 3 bases and J lost 4, with 10 bases in between. From germline, CDR1 is KGHSH and CDR2 LQKENI. CDR3 loop: CASSPAPGYNEQFF. The CDR3 nucleotides read TGTGCCAGCTCACCTGCGCCAGGGTACAATGAGCAGTTCTTC.

The V gene is TRBV30, the J gene TRBJ2-7, with TRBD1 as a possible D gene (6 bases). V lost 6 bases and J 3 bases, leaving 15 bases between the germline ends. Germline loops: CDR1 GTSNPN, CDR2 SVGIG (reference sequence). This CDR3 has 13 amino acids. The CDR3 DNA follows: TGTGCCTGTTTGGAGGCAGGGGTCTACGAGCAGTACTTC. This translates into CACLEAGVYEQYF.

J is TRBJ2-3 and V is TRBV7-9, with 11 bases lining up with TRBD2. V was clipped by 0 bases and J by 2 bases; unmatched bases: 4. Germline loops: CDR1 SEHNR, CDR2 FQNEAQ (reference sequence). CDR3 length: 17 amino acids. This CDR3 is CASSLAKGLAVTDTQYF. DNA for the CDR3: TGTGCCAGCAGCTTAGCAAAGGGACTAGCGGTCACAGATACGCAGTATTTT.

The chain is built from TRBV7-2 and TRBJ2-7; 7 nucleotides align to TRBD1. This CDR3 spans 14 amino acids. Germline-derived CDR1 and CDR2 are SGHTA and FQGNSA. V was pared by 5 bases and J by 4 bases, with 8 bases of the junction left unmatched. The CDR3: CASSQPGQSYEQYF. The CDR3 nucleotides read TGTGCCAGCAGCCAACCGGGACAGAGTTACGAGCAGTACTTC.

The chain employs TRBV25-1 and TRBJ1-2; D not resolved. The germline V gene encodes CDR1 MGHDK and CDR2 SYGVNS. Trimming cost V 2 bases and J 7 bases, with 14 bases left between them. CDR3 length equals 14 residues. This chain's CDR3 is CASSEDMRGSGYTF. CDR3 bases: TGTGCCAGCAGTGAAGACATGCGAGGGAGTGGCTACACCTTC.

The rearrangement links TRBV11-1 to TRBJ2-3, with D unresolved. The CDR3 has 10 residues. Trimming pared 6 bases from V and 7 bases from J, leaving 5 bases between. Germline assignment: CDR1 SGHAT and CDR2 FQDESV (reference sequence). In DNA form, the CDR3 reads TGTGCCAGCAGTCTCTATACGCAGTATTTT. It is translated as CASSLYTQYF.

This clone was counted a few times. V gene TRBV10-3 combines with J gene TRBJ1-1; unclear D gene. The CDR3 runs to 15 residues. The V and J ends lost 3 bases and 1 base respectively, with 12 bases between them. Looked up from germline, CDR1 is ENHRY and CDR2 is SYGVKD. The CDR3 loop reads CAISDASNKNTEAFF. The DNA of the CDR3 is TGTGCCATCAGTGATGCCTCAAACAAGAACACTGAAGCTTTCTTT.

The chain uses TRBV15 and TRBJ2-2; TRBD1 agrees at 7 bases. CDR1 and CDR2 from the germline V gene are LNHNV and YYDKDF (reference sequence). Trimming cost V 5 bases and J 4 bases; bases outside gene matches: 7. This CDR3 is 15 amino acids long. CDR3 sequence: CATSQIRGFTGELFF. CDR3 coding DNA: TGTGCCACCAGCCAGATCAGGGGGTTCACCGGGGAGCTGTTTTTT.

The chain uses TRBV19 and TRBJ2-7, with 10 bases matching TRBD2. Germline assignment: CDR1 LNHDA and CDR2 SQIVND (reference sequence). This CDR3 contains 15 residues. Germline trimming cut 4 bases from V and 6 bases from J; bases unmatched to any gene: 9. CDR3 residues: CASSKVAGGSVEQYF. As DNA, the CDR3 is TGTGCCAGTAGTAAGGTAGCGGGAGGAAGTGTCGAGCAGTACTTC.

V usage is TRBV7-2 and J usage is TRBJ1-4; 9 bases match TRBD1. From germline, CDR1 is SGHTA and CDR2 FQGNSA. The junction had 5 bases not matched to a gene; V was cut back by 4 bases and J by 8 bases. The length of the CDR3 is 14 residues. Here the CDR3 reads CASSSQGAQEKLFF. In nucleotides, the CDR3 is TGTGCCAGCAGCTCACAGGGGGCTCAGGAAAAACTGTTTTTT.

The chain has TRBV5-5 and TRBJ2-7; a possible D gene is TRBD1 (6 bases). V lost 4 bases and J 2 bases, leaving 16 bases between the germline ends. CDR3 size: 15 residues. In germline, CDR1 is SGHKS, CDR2 YYEKEE (reference sequence). DNA of the CDR3: TGTGCCAGCAGCCCCACCGGGACACTAACCTACGAGCAGTACTTC. As protein: CASSPTGTLTYEQYF.

The chain uses TRBV19 and TRBJ2-6, with D possibly matching TRBD1 (5 bases). Germline V gives CDR1 LNHDA, CDR2 SQIVND (reference sequence). The V and J ends lost 7 bases and 1 base respectively, with 8 bases between them. The CDR3 is 14 amino acids. The CDR3 spells CASKGLSGANVLTF. The CDR3 nucleotides are TGTGCCAGTAAGGGGCTATCTGGGGCCAACGTCCTGACTTTC.

This clone was observed a few times. The rearrangement uses TRBV18 and TRBJ2-5, with 7 bases that match TRBD1. This CDR3 is 13 amino acids long. Germline V gives CDR1 KGHSH, CDR2 LQKENI. Losses at the gene ends were 5 bases for V and 5 bases for J; bases not matched to a gene: 5. Written as DNA, the CDR3 is TGTGCCAGCTCATCCAACAGGGGTGAGACCCAGTACTTC. This encodes CASSSNRGETQYF. Variable domain in full (rest from reference TRBV18 and TRBJ2-5): NAGVMQNPRHLVRRRGQEARLRCSPMKGHSHVYWYRQLPEEGLKFMVYLQKENIIDESGMPKERFSAEFPKEGPSILRIQQVVRGDSAAYFCASSSNRGETQYFGPGTRLLVL.

This clone appeared a single time. The chain employs TRBV28 and TRBJ2-5; a weak D match, TRBD1 (5 bases). Per the germline V gene, CDR1 is MDHEN and CDR2 is SYDVKM. V lost 5 bases to trimming and J lost 5 bases, with 15 bases between them. The CDR3 totals 14 residues. The CDR3 DNA reads TGTGCCAGCAGTACTCAGGGTAAGGGGGAGACCCAGTACTTC. This sequence encodes CASSTQGKGETQYF.

The rearrangement uses TRBV6-4 and TRBJ2-7; tentative D call: TRBD2 (6 bases). The CDR3 extends over 15 amino acids. Germline V gene data show CDR1 as MRHNA and CDR2 as SNTAGT. V dropped 3 bases and J dropped 2 bases, with 14 bases sitting between them. The DNA of the CDR3 is TGTGCCAGCAGTGAAGCGGCGGGATGGGCCTACGAGCAGTACTTC. Its translation is CASSEAAGWAYEQYF.

J is TRBJ1-2 and V is TRBV12-5, with TRBD1 as a possible D gene (5 bases). Germline values: CDR1 LGHNT, CDR2 FRNRAP. The CDR3 is 14 residues long. V shed 3 bases and J shed 1 base, with 9 bases lying between them. The CDR3, as DNA: TGTGCTAGTGGTTTAGACAGAATTAACTATGGCTACACCTTC. Its protein is CASGLDRINYGYTF.

The rearrangement links TRBV4-1 to TRBJ2-3; 13 bases are shared with TRBD2. The ends lost 0 bases at V and 5 bases at J; junction bases unmatched: 5. CDR3 length equals 17 residues. CDR1 is MGHRA, CDR2 YSYEKL, per germline. CDR3 sequence (DNA): TGCGCCAGCAGCCAAGAAACTAGCGGGAGGGCCGGAGATACGCAGTATTTT. It translates to CASSQETSGRAGDTQYF.

V is TRBV4-3 and J is TRBJ2-3, with D maybe TRBD2 (7 bases). The CDR3 totals 15 residues. Germline assignment: CDR1 LGHNA and CDR2 YSLEER. Trimming pared 1 base from V and 4 bases from J, leaving 12 bases between. CDR3 amino acids: CASSQARGGADTQYF. Written as DNA, the CDR3 is TGCGCCAGCAGCCAAGCTAGGGGGGGGGCAGATACGCAGTATTTT.